Listed here is a single T cell receptor (beta chain). Its recognized antigen is unknown. Base qualities are not recorded, but no much larger clone differs from it by a single base. These data are taken from a study of cytomegalovirus exposure and HLA in healthy donors (dated 2017 in TCRdb). With regard to the full study: According to an earlier analysis of a few hundred of the donors, about 179 million T cells yielded 95 million to 140 million unique TCR beta sequences and 276 Gb of sequence data. In a later genetic analysis, genome-wide SNP genotypes for about 65% of the roughly 670 donors were used, and that subset was treated as a discovery cohort. In addition to the first cohort of 650 to 800 subjects, a separate validation cohort of 120 different subjects was used. The study aimed to test whether signatures of past pathogen exposure could be identified by cataloging public T cell receptors. Typing coverage varied by locus: 629-630 donors for A, B, C, DRB1 and DQB1; some 520 for DQA1; approximately 570 for DPA1; around 450 for DPB1. Among some 410 genotyped donors of the cohort, an average of approximately 250,000 unique TCR beta nucleotide sequences were sequenced per donor, roughly a sixth of them non-productive. HLA typing covered class I and class II loci at four-digit resolution. In the later analysis, no new phenotypic data were used to find candidate immune exposures; instead, reliance was placed on TCR beta sequences and their occurrence across donors. To predict cytomegalovirus infection status, the study combined high-throughput TCR immunosequencing, statistical association of individual TCRs with disease status, and machine learning. All discovery cohort repertoires had been generated using a single sequencing platform. An earlier analysis of 587 of the donors used high-throughput TCR beta sequencing to judge whether each TCR beta V gene segment behaved as functional or pseudogenic. About 280 gigabases of sequencing data and 91 million or so unique TCR sequences made up an early release that covered roughly 670 HLA-typed donors. Alongside the repertoire data, information on donor age, sex, ethnicity and CMV serostatus was compiled. About five DR-DQ haplotypes were treated as single units for association and clustering because of strong linkage in the cohort. To study patterns of TCR occurrence, a later analysis re-analyzed previously published TCR beta repertoires from 500 to 850 donors and added high-resolution HLA genotyping. The genetic ancestry cluster associated with self-reported Caucasian donors included 81% of the roughly 400 genotyped donors. The T cell repertoires of under 700 subjects were profiled by immunosequencing and related to cytomegalovirus serostatus. The paper's findings and limits, for the study overall: Assigning TCR associations to individual alleles was difficult when HLA alleles, especially DR and DQ, strongly co-occurred. Cytomegalovirus status was reported to be diagnosed by the classifier with high specificity and sensitivity in both the original and validation cohorts. An earlier analysis of approximately 540 of the donors showed that most TCR beta V segments appeared in productive rearrangements either about 87% or about 30% of the time, which broadly matched IMGT annotations. A later analysis found that most CMV-associated TCR beta chains appeared HLA-restricted, with HLA associations seemingly driven largely by CMV exposure. In a later analysis, 15,000 to 20,000 TCR beta sequences were associated with specific HLA alleles at a false discovery rate of 0.05. A few of the identified cytomegalovirus-associated TCR beta chains were confirmed in vitro to be specific for cytomegalovirus antigens. Sequencing depth was assumed to be roughly uniform across donors in the presence/absence analyses, though that assumption may not hold. A later analysis reported that several top co-occurrence clusters appeared linked to parvovirus B19, influenza, CMV and Epstein-Barr virus. In this cohort, only TCR beta chains were sequenced, and detectable features were limited by the absence of alpha or paired-chain data. According to a later genetic analysis, donors in an Asian-associated ancestry cluster had fewer N-insertions in productive TCRs than the roughly 670-donor mean. Most TCR sequences were observed very rarely across donors, whereas some public TCRs were present in many individuals. According to the authors, the approach could potentially be generalized to other disease states and immunological phenotypes. In a later analysis, HLA-associated TCR beta chains showed more clonal expansion and lower generation probabilities than non-associated chains that were equally common. Because some donors lacked HLA typing at each locus, the association tests relied only on the typed subset. The sequencing pipeline was judged likely to have produced a cluster of highly shared sequence variants as a technical artifact. Linkage disequilibrium might explain the correlated functional status among segregating V segments, but an unknown experimental factor could not be excluded. Because counts were too low, around 17 rarely observed V segments, including chromosome 9 orphons, were left out of the earlier analysis of 587 of the donors. In a later analysis, TCR association rates were found to vary across HLA loci, with the most associated TCRs seen for DRB1 alleles and the fewest for HLA-C alleles. A total of some 180 TCR beta chains were listed by the study as associated with cytomegalovirus. Immune exposure information for the cohort was limited to CMV serostatus. A further reported finding was that TCR beta sequences accurately predicted the HLA-A and HLA-B alleles for most subjects in the first cohort. V-gene and J-gene trimming of TCR beta chains was associated with a missense DCLRE1C variant in a later genetic analysis, and the association was replicated in an independent cohort.

Receptors were amplified or captured by the immunoSEQ multiplex PCR assay. For the multiplex PCR, a mixture combining 60 forward primers for TCR Vbeta segments and 13 reverse primers for TCR Jbeta segments was used. A multiplex PCR assay on genomic DNA amplified the CDR3 region of rearranged TCR beta genes. On the Illumina HiSeq System, the amplified TCR beta libraries were sequenced as 87-base-pair reads. As for the original processing: In a later analysis, approximately 74 million unique TCR beta chains were counted across the 500 to 850 repertoires, and approximately 11 million of these chains were shared by at least two donors. Raw reads were error-corrected and collapsed into unique sequences by a nearest-neighbor algorithm in which closely related sequences were merged to remove PCR and sequencing errors. Alignment of CDR3 sequences to IMGT reference sequences was used to assign V, D and J gene segments. Each retained sequence needed at least a six-nucleotide match to both a V gene segment and a J gene segment. Rearrangements were classified as productive when the CDR3 lacked stop codons and remained in frame with V and J, and all other rearrangements were classified as non-productive. CDR3 was defined by IMGT convention, running from the second conserved V-encoded cysteine to the conserved J-encoded phenylalanine. The earlier analysis of about 620 of the donors excluded sequences that lacked an unambiguous match to a single V gene segment. In an earlier analysis of 587 of the donors, a V segment was called functional when productive rearrangements were above 56.7%, and segregating when the standard deviation between donors exceeded 5%. A statistical classification framework was built to diagnose cytomegalovirus status from the catalog of TCR beta chain sequences. V and J gene assignment, in a later analysis, came from comparing TCR nucleotide sequences with IMGT/GENE-DB human TR gene sequences. In a later analysis, CDR3 sequences and most-parsimonious VDJ recombination scenarios were assigned using the TCRdist pipeline. In a later analysis, each TCR beta chain was defined by its CDR3 amino acid sequence together with its V-gene family, and reads without a unique V-gene family were excluded. As a way to deal with suspected cross-contamination and a sequencing artifact, a later analysis dropped approximately 590 nucleotide sequences that were highly shared and had low generation probability. In a later analysis, a clonal expansion index was calculated for each public chain from normalized within-repertoire ranks of inferred template counts. In a later analysis, generation probabilities were computed with a VDJ recombination model fitted to out-of-frame rearrangements, and the resulting probabilities were checked against IGoR. A later analysis scored TCR-TCR, TCR-HLA and TCR-CMV co-occurrence with hypergeometric tests, applying a repertoire-size bias correction to TCR pairs. False discovery rates were estimated in a later analysis by permuting HLA or CMV assignments 20 times. A later analysis grouped co-occurring TCRs with DBSCAN, adding TCRdist sequence similarity when clustering within HLA-allele-positive subsets. Repertoires with fewer than 30,000 or more than 120,000 public chains, plus five repertoires with anomalous nucleotide sharing, were excluded from co-occurrence clustering. TCRdb took over this immuneACCESS table, retaining in-frame rearrangements with V and J assigned. Such tables are incomplete; in checked studies, under half of the missing clones stem from an unresolved V gene, and the remainder is unexplained. The V and J calls and the clone size are those of that table, but D and trimming were determined from the DNA. The sample has under 200,000 clones on record, roughly 80% of them singletons. The ten largest clones capture 8% to 10% of the sample.

The cohort comprised fewer than 700 healthy bone marrow donors. All cohort members were sampled while nominally healthy, although unrecorded immune exposures were likely present. The donor tested CMV seropositive, placing the donor among the 289 seropositive members of the cohort. A peripheral blood sample was collected from each donor, and TCR beta sequencing was performed on peripheral blood mononuclear cells. The Qiagen DNeasy Blood Extraction Kit was used to extract genomic DNA from the blood cell samples. Sequencing input: PBMCs. This clonotype was sampled from a male donor in good health and CMV-seropositive.

The bases are TGTGCCAGCAGTTTGGGTAGTGGGAGCCGCGAGCAGTACTTC. Translated, it gives CASSLGSGSREQYF. This chain joins TRBV27 to TRBJ2-5, and perhaps TRBD2 as D gene, on 5 matching bases. With the DNA end fitting TRBJ2-7 better, the J assignment may be wrong. For CDR1 and CDR2, the germline V gene (reference sequence) lists MNHEY and SMNVEV. The CDR3 goes from the cysteine to the phenylalanine over 14 residues. Of the read, only the CDR3 DNA is kept; its 42 bases are in frame from base 1.